This entry is about one T cell receptor (beta chain). This clone was seen a handful of times. The specificity of this receptor is unknown. No qualities accompany the bases; no much larger clone lies one base away. This entry comes from a study of chemoradiotherapy in HPV16-positive cancers (dated by TCRdb to the early 2020s). Regarding the study in general: Functional T-cell assays on cells from two HPV16-positive patients defined candidate HPV-specific T-cell clones and common TCR motifs. The candidate HPV-specific TCRs and motifs were subsequently tracked in TCR repertoires obtained from roughly 90 patients with HPV-related cancers. Whether T-cell immunity against the HPV oncoproteins E6 and E7 changes during chemoradiotherapy and whether survival is affected by this immunity were examined in the study. Overall results and qualifications from the work: Expansion of candidate HPV-specific clones and E7-related TCR motifs was observed in the tumor microenvironment during treatment, whereas no such expansion was observed for non-HPV-specific T cells. The survival association was reported for HPV16-positive patients, and the functional definition of HPV-specific T cells was derived from only a couple of HPV16-positive patients. Improved recurrence-free survival in HPV16-positive patients was associated with expansion of HPV-responsive T cells during chemoradiotherapy.

V is reduced by 8 bases and J by 2 bases, leaving a spacing of 6 bases between them. Spanning cysteine to phenylalanine, the CDR3 consists of 11 amino acids. Of the read, only the CDR3 DNA is kept; its 33 bases are in frame from base 1. Via the germline V gene, CDR1 is SNHLY and CDR2 FYNNEI. Library method: the immunoSEQ multiplex PCR assay. The table was pulled from immuneACCESS by TCRdb, which kept in-frame rearrangements only. Such tables lose some clones; where checked, under half of the loss comes from unresolved V genes, and the rest has no known cause. This sample is represented by about 5,000 clones; about four fifths of them were singletons. 19% of the sample goes to the ten largest clones. Repertoires were sampled multiple times during chemoradiotherapy, which allowed clonal expansion in the tumor microenvironment to be followed.

This sequence uses TRBV2 and TRBJ1-1; the D gene identity is not certain. Sampling was carried out from a patient who underwent chemoradiotherapy. This receptor was obtained from a human donor with HPV-associated anogenital cancer. The CDR3 protein sequence reads: CASYKNTEAFF. The nucleotide sequence reads TGTGCCAGCTATAAAAACACTGAAGCTTTCTTT.